These 16 T cell receptor beta chains were all obtained from the same sample, sequenced in a study of shared clonotypes between healthy human individuals. Sequencing used immunoSEQ multiplex PCR; TCRdb keeps in-frame clones, though not all of them. The sample contains 950,000 to 1,100,000 clones, 78% of which appear only once. Source material: memory CD4+ T cells from PBMCs. Subset described: CD45RA-negative fraction. Receptors originate from a man between 18 and 35 years old in good health. Some clones in this sample may be carry-over from other donors' samples.

The J gene is TRBJ2-5, the V gene TRBV4-1; tentatively, D is TRBD1 or TRBD2 (6 bases each). Germline CDR1 and CDR2: MGHRA and YSYEKL. The CDR3 has 17 amino acids. The V end lost 0 bases, the J end lost 2 bases, and 16 bases lay between the germline ends. The CDR3 DNA sequence: TGCGCCAGCAGCCAAGAGAGGGGGAGGCCGGCGCAAGAGACCCAGTACTTC. This sequence encodes CASSQERGRPAQETQYF.

In its sample, this clone was seen many times. This chain links TRBV28 with TRBJ2-1; the D gene is possibly TRBD2 (5 bases). V shed 6 bases and J shed 8 bases, with 17 bases lying between them. The CDR3 spans 14 residues. Germline lookup yields CDR1 MDHEN and CDR2 SYDVKM. CDR3 sequence (DNA): TGTGCCAGCAGCCCTTTGGAGGTTAGGGATGAGCAGTTCTTC. Translating gives CASSPLEVRDEQFF.

The V call is TRBV27, the J call TRBJ2-7; D tentatively fits TRBD1 or TRBD2 (5 bases each). CDR3 length: 13 amino acids. V lost 10 bases and J lost 3, with 16 bases in between. CDR1 is MNHEY, CDR2 SMNVEV, per germline (reference sequence). The CDR3 reads CATRGAKNYEQYF. Here the CDR3 DNA reads TGTGCCACCAGAGGGGCTAAAAACTACGAGCAGTACTTC.

J is TRBJ2-1 and V is TRBV28, with a weak D call TRBD2 (5 bases). CDR1 and CDR2 from the germline V gene are MDHEN and SYDVKM. The CDR3 runs 13 residues. Trimming shortened V by 7 bases and J by 0 bases, and 7 bases separated the two germline ends. DNA of the CDR3: TGTGCCAGCACGGGGAACTCCTACAATGAGCAGTTCTTC. The encoded protein is CASTGNSYNEQFF.

The chain has TRBV5-1 and TRBJ1-2; TRBD1 might be the D (6 bases). The CDR3 extends over 14 amino acids. From germline, CDR1 is SGHRS and CDR2 YFSETQ. With 0 bases removed from V and 6 bases from J, the gap between germline ends came to 12 bases. CDR3 amino acids: CASSLGQGINGYTF. CDR3 DNA sequence: TGCGCCAGCAGCTTGGGGCAGGGGATCAATGGCTACACCTTC. The variable domain in full, completed from reference TRBV5-1 and TRBJ1-2, reads KAGVTQTPRYLIKTRGQQVTLSCSPISGHRSVSWYQQTPGQGLQFLFEYFSETQRNKGNFPGRFSGRQFSNSRSEMNVSTLELGDSALYLCASSLGQGINGYTFGSGTRLTVV.

The chain has TRBV5-4 and TRBJ2-1, with D tentatively TRBD1 (6 bases). The CDR3 contains 16 residues. CDR1 and CDR2 from the germline V gene are SGHNT and YYREEE (reference sequence). The ends were cut back, 4 bases at V and 8 bases at J, with 22 bases in the middle. The CDR3 sequence: CASSPGRAGEGHEQFF. The CDR3 coding sequence is TGTGCCAGCAGCCCAGGTAGAGCAGGGGAAGGGCATGAGCAGTTCTTC.

Concerning this clone: This probably arose from a read error, given a far larger clone one base away. The rearrangement uses TRBV7-8 and TRBJ1-2, with D unclear. Looked up from germline, CDR1 is SGHVS and CDR2 is FQNEAQ. Deletions cut 4 bases from V and 5 bases from J, with 17 bases between. The CDR3 has 15 residues. The DNA of the CDR3 is TGTGCCAGCAGCTCTAGGGCCGGAGTGGGTTATGGCTACACCTTC. It is translated as CASSSRAGVGYGYTF.

Notes on this clone: Other DNA sequences in this sample translate to the same CDR3. The chain uses TRBV18 and TRBJ2-5; D is undetermined. V was trimmed by 5 bases and J by 2 bases, leaving 3 bases between them. Germline CDR1 and CDR2: KGHSH and LQKENI. The length of the CDR3 is 11 residues. The DNA of the CDR3 is TGTGCCAGCTCATTACAAGAGACCCAGTACTTC. Protein product: CASSLQETQYF.

The chain employs TRBV14 and TRBJ1-5; D unresolved. Germline V gene lookup returns CDR1 SGHDN and CDR2 FVKESK. This CDR3 is built from 14 residues. Trimming stripped 4 bases from V and 0 bases from J, with 7 bases between. The CDR3 bases are TGTGCCAGCAGCCCGGTCGATAGCAATCAGCCCCAGCATTTT. This gives the protein CASSPVDSNQPQHF.

This clone showed up just a few times. The chain employs TRBV7-3 and TRBJ2-1, with D unclear. CDR3 length equals 13 residues. The V end was cut by 5 bases, the J end by 9 bases, with 14 bases between. Germline values: CDR1 SGHTA, CDR2 FQGTGA. CDR3 loop: CASSTRAPAEQFF. CDR3 coding DNA: TGTGCCAGCAGCACCCGGGCCCCCGCTGAGCAGTTCTTC.

This chain links TRBV5-1 with TRBJ1-1; D is ambiguous. Trimming pared 3 bases from V and 7 bases from J, leaving 10 bases between. This CDR3 has 12 amino acids. Germline assignment: CDR1 SGHRS and CDR2 YFSETQ. The CDR3 reads CASSYADGEAFF. CDR3 nucleotides: TGCGCCAGCAGCTACGCGGACGGTGAAGCTTTCTTT.

This clone showed up just once. The chain has TRBV19 and TRBJ2-1; a possible D gene is TRBD1 (5 bases). Per germline, CDR1 LNHDA and CDR2 SQIVND (reference sequence). This CDR3 contains 16 residues. The germline V and J ends were trimmed by 6 bases and 1 base, with 16 bases remaining between them. The CDR3 here is CASSRRWQGSYNEQFF. For the CDR3, the DNA is TGTGCCAGTAGCCGACGGTGGCAGGGATCCTACAATGAGCAGTTCTTC.

This rearrangement joins TRBV7-6 to TRBJ1-1; 10 nucleotides agree with TRBD1. Germline V gives CDR1 SGHVS, CDR2 FNYEAQ. After removal of 10 bases from V and 4 bases from J, the junction contained 12 bases not matched to a gene. This CDR3 spans 15 amino acids. For the CDR3, the DNA is TGTGCCACCATCGGCTCTGGGACAGGGGCCACTGAAGCTTTCTTT. This sequence encodes CATIGSGTGATEAFF.

This clone has a handful of counts. The chain couples TRBV9 to TRBJ1-3; possible D gene TRBD1, 6 bases. CDR3 length equals 15 residues. Germline-derived CDR1 and CDR2 are SGDLS and YYNGEE. V was trimmed by 5 bases and J by 0 bases, leaving 12 bases between them. DNA for the CDR3: TGTGCCAGCAGAGGACAGAAAGACTCTGGAAACACCATATATTTT. This codes for CASRGQKDSGNTIYF.

This clone was picked up one time. V is TRBV30 and J is TRBJ2-1, with D possibly matching TRBD2 (5 bases). Germline V gene lookup returns CDR1 GTSNPN and CDR2 SVGIG (reference sequence). CDR3 length: 14 amino acids. Deletions cut 1 base from V and 7 bases from J, with 14 bases between. Here the CDR3 DNA reads TGTGCCTGGAGTGATGTTGTGCCGGGGAATGAGCAGTTCTTC. Translating it yields CAWSDVVPGNEQFF. Full variable domain (missing parts from reference TRBV30 and TRBJ2-1): SQTIHQWPATLVQPVGSPLSLECTVEGTSNPNLYWYRQAAGRGLQLLFYSVGIGQISSEVPQNLSASRPQDRQFILSSKKLLLSDSGFYLCAWSDVVPGNEQFFGPGTRLTVL.

This clone was seen once. The rearrangement joins TRBV18 to TRBJ2-7, with 11 bases fitting TRBD2. CDR3 length equals 16 residues. V was pared by 4 bases and J by 6 bases, with 11 bases of the junction left unmatched. The germline V gene has CDR1 KGHSH and CDR2 LQKENI. The DNA for the CDR3 is TGTGCCAGCTCACTCCACCTAGCGGGAGGAGGTAGCGAGCAGTACTTC. This sequence encodes CASSLHLAGGGSEQYF.